The clone carrying this T cell receptor beta chain was seen a handful of times. Antigen specificity is unknown. The germline gives CDR1 DFQATT, CDR2 SNEGSKA (reference sequence). Trimming stripped 4 bases from V and 5 bases from J, with 8 bases between. CDR3 length: 11 amino acids. One heparinised blood draw, averaging about 116 mL, came from each donor. Sorted populations were all over 98% pure. The sample originates from a study of beta chain features in type 1 diabetes. Study information: The examined sorted cells totaled 85 million to 120 million across samples. Findings and caveats of the study: Among type 1 diabetes patients, VDJ junctions had fewer insertions and more deletions.

TCRB transcripts that were expressed got sequenced, as all of the isolated RNA had been reverse transcribed. The method was immunoSEQ multiplex PCR; TCRdb's version includes in-frame clones alone and lacks a portion of them. The table includes under 250,000 clones, roughly 30% detected once. The sequence came from a man aged 30-40 years in good health. The chain is built from TRBV20-1 and TRBJ2-5; no clear D. Specimen: central memory CD4+ T cells from blood. The CDR3 loop is CSANSRETQYF. CDR3 coding DNA: TGCAGTGCTAATAGCCGGGAGACCCAGTACTTC.